The clone carrying this T cell receptor (beta chain) was seen a few times. What it binds is unknown. This entry comes from a study of beta chain features in type 1 diabetes. Study-level points and caveats: The study left unresolved whether HLA type influences TCRB rearrangement. TCRB CDR3s were moderately but significantly shorter in Type 1 diabetes patients in all four CD4+ subsets.

The V gene's germline CDR1 is SGHRS and CDR2 YFSETQ. CDR3 length: 14 amino acids. The V end was cut by 4 bases, the J end by 4 bases, with 12 bases between. The authors took one heparinised blood draw, averaging approximately 110 mL, from each donor. Markers CD45RO/CCR7/CD25/CD127/CD95/CD27 served to sort CD4+ naive, central memory, regulatory and stem cell-like memory cells. What was sequenced were expressed TCRB transcripts, since all of the isolated RNA had been reverse transcribed. TCRdb's table, derived via immunoSEQ multiplex PCR, lists solely in-frame clones and lacks some. This sample has about half a million clones, with 30% found just once.

The sample consisted of naive CD4+ T cells from blood. V gene TRBV5-1 combines with J gene TRBJ2-1; maybe TRBD1 (6 bases). The origin of this receptor is a man between 18 and 35 years old in good health. CDR3 bases: TGCGCCAGCAGCCCAGGGACACAATACAATGAGCAGTTCTTC. As protein: CASSPGTQYNEQFF.